This T cell receptor beta chain was captured in a study of blood T cells in healthy people across ages. Findings of the study overall: Naive T cell percentage and TCR beta diversity correlated strongly.

Comment on this clonotype: No antigen is known for it.

Combining a sample-barcoded 5' primer with a J-beta primer mix, a second PCR ran for roughly 7 to 12 cycles. Every cDNA molecule bore a tag from a template-switch adaptor containing 12 random nucleotides. TCRdb independently ran MiXCR on the 5' RACE reads; one entry per CDR3 protein. Here the sample spans around 1,600,000 distinct CDR3 sequences, 35% to 45% being singletons. Germline trimming cut 0 bases from V and 4 bases from J; bases unmatched to any gene: 11. The CDR3 is 17 residues long. Germline assignment: CDR1 DFQATT and CDR2 SNEGSKA (reference sequence). Donors were systemically healthy Caucasian individuals from Russia aged roughly 6 to 100 years.

This sequence was found in a woman aged 18-29 years in good health. Sequencing used blood. This rearrangement joins TRBV20-1 to TRBJ1-5; 8 bases are a match to TRBD1. CDR3 amino acids: CSARDKRRTGWNQPQHF. In DNA form, the CDR3 reads TGCAGTGCTAGAGATAAGCGTCGGACAGGGTGGAATCAGCCCCAGCATTTT.